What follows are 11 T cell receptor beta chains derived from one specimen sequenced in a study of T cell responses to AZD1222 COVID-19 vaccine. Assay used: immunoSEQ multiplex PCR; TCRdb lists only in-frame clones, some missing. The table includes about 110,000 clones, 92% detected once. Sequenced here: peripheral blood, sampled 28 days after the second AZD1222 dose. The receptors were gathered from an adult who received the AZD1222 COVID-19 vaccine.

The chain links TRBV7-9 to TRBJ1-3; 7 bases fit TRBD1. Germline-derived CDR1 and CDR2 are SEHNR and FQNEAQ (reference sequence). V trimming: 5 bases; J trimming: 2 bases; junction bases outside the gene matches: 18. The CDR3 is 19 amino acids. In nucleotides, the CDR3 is TGTGCCAGCAGCCCTCCCGGGACAGTTGGAATTTCTCCTGGAAACACCATATATTTT. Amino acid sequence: CASSPPGTVGISPGNTIYF.

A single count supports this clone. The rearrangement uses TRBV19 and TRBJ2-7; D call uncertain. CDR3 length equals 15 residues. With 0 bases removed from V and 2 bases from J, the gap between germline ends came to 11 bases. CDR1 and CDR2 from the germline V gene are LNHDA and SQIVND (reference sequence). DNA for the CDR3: TGTGCCAGTAGTATAGATCGGCATCCTACCTACGAGCAGTACTTC. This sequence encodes CASSIDRHPTYEQYF.

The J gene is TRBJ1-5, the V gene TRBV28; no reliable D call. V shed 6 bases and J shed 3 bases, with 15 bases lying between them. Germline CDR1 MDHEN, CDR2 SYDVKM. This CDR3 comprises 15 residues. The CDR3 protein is CASSPHLGSNQPQHF. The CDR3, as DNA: TGTGCCAGCAGCCCTCATTTGGGGTCCAATCAGCCCCAGCATTTT.

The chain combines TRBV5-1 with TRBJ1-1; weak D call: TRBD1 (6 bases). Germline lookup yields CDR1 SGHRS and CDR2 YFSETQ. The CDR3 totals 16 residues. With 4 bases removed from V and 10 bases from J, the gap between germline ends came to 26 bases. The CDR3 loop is CASSPRAGSDIQGAFF. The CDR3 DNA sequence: TGCGCCAGCAGCCCGAGGGCCGGCAGTGACATACAGGGAGCTTTCTTT.

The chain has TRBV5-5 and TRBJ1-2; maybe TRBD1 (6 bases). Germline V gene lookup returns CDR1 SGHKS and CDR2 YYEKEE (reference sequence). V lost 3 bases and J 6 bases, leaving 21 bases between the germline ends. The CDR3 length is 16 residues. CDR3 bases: TGTGCCAGCAGCTCTCCAGGACAGACGTCTAGGGATGGCTACACCTTC. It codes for CASSSPGQTSRDGYTF.

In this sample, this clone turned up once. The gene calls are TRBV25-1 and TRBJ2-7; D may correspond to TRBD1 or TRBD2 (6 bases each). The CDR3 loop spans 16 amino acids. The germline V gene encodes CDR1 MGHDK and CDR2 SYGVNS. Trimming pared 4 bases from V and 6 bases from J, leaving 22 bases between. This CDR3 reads CASSVHGGGGLSEQYF. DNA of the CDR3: TGTGCCAGCAGTGTCCACGGGGGCGGTGGACTCTCCGAGCAGTACTTC.

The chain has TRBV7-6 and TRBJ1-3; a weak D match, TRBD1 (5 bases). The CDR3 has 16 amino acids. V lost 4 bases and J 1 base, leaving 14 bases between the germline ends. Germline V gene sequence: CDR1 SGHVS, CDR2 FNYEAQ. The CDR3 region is CASSSPDIRSGNTIYF. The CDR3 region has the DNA TGTGCCAGCAGCTCACCGGACATTCGATCTGGAAACACCATATATTTT.

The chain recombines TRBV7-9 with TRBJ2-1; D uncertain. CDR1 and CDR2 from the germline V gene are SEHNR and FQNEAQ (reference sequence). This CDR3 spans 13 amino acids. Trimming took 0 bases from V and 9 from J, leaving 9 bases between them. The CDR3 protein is CASSLAQRGEQFF. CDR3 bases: TGTGCCAGCAGCTTAGCGCAGAGAGGTGAGCAGTTCTTC. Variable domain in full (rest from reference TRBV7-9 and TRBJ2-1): DTGVSQNPRHKITKRGQNVTFRCDPISEHNRLYWYRQTLGQGPEFLTYFQNEAQLEKSRLLSDRFSAERPKGSFSTLEIQRTEQGDSAMYLCASSLAQRGEQFFGPGTRLTVL.

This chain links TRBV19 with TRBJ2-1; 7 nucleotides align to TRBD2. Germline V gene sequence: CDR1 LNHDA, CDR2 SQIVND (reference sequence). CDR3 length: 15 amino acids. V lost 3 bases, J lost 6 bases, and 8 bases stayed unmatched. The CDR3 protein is CASSIIPTSVNEQFF. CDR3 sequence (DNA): TGTGCCAGTAGTATTATCCCAACTAGCGTCAATGAGCAGTTCTTC.

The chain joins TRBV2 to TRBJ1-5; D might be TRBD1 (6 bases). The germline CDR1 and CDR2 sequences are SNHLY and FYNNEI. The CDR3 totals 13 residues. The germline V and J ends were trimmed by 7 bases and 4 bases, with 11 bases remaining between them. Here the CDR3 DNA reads TGTGCCAGCAACCGACAGGATAATCAGCCCCAGCATTTT. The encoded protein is CASNRQDNQPQHF. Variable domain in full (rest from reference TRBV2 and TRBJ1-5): EPEVTQTPSHQVTQMGQEVILRCVPISNHLYFYWYRQILGQKVEFLVSFYNNEISEKSEIFDDQFSVERPDGSNFTLKIRSTKLEDSAMYFCASNRQDNQPQHFGDGTRLSIL.

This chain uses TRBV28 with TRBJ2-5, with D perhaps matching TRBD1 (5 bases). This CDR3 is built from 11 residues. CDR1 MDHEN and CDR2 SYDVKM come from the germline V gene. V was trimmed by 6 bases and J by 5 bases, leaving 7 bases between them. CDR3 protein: CASSPGETQYF. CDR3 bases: TGTGCCAGCAGCCCAGGGGAGACCCAGTACTTC.